Listed below are T cell receptor beta chains from one sample, sequenced in a study of naive and memory T cell subsets. In TCRdb, the UMI-ligation and nested PCR reads were re-called with MiXCR into one record per CDR3 protein. The data contain 130,000 to 150,000 distinct CDR3 sequences, over 15% of them singletons. Material for sequencing was naive CD4+ T cells from blood. These receptors all stem from a human donor in good health. The CDR3 runs from the conserved cysteine through the conserved F or W. D genes are given only for firm matches.

CASSPVGGSTDTQYF	TRBD2	TRBV7-2	TRBJ2-3
CSAGADGNQPQHF	.	TRBV29-1	TRBJ1-5
CASSVQENQPQHF	.	TRBV6-4	TRBJ1-5
CSAVPGTGGSNAEAFF	TRBD1	TRBV20-1	TRBJ1-1
CASSEQGATEAFF	TRBD1	TRBV10-1	TRBJ1-1
CASSRSGTVSYEQYF	TRBD1	TRBV28	TRBJ2-7
CATGSDTDYGYTF	.	TRBV24-1	TRBJ1-2
CASSYSDSSGANVLTF	.	TRBV6-5	TRBJ2-6
CASRLSNTGETQYF	.	TRBV19	TRBJ2-5
CASTLAGGGTDTQYF	TRBD2	TRBV6-5	TRBJ2-3
CASRASTQAFF	.	TRBV2	TRBJ1-1
CSVERGGEQYF	.	TRBV29-1	TRBJ2-7
CASSLDEGSNQPQHF	.	TRBV5-1	TRBJ1-5
CASSSLELSSNTGELFF	.	TRBV5-6	TRBJ2-2
CASSQDVGTGGREAFF	TRBD1	TRBV4-1	TRBJ1-1
CSASGQTSGIDGTQYF	TRBD2	TRBV20-1	TRBJ2-3
CATTEYSNQPQHF	.	TRBV10-2	TRBJ1-5
CASSKARAGSGEETQYF	.	TRBV21-1	TRBJ2-5
CATSAAGDVDIQYF	.	TRBV24-1	TRBJ2-4
CASSPGGLGETQYF	.	TRBV7-7	TRBJ2-5
CASRTGLNTEAFF	TRBD1	TRBV11-2	TRBJ1-1
CASSQDVVGNVLTF	.	TRBV4-3	TRBJ2-6
CASREAGQLSYEQYF	.	TRBV6-2/TRBV6-3	TRBJ2-7